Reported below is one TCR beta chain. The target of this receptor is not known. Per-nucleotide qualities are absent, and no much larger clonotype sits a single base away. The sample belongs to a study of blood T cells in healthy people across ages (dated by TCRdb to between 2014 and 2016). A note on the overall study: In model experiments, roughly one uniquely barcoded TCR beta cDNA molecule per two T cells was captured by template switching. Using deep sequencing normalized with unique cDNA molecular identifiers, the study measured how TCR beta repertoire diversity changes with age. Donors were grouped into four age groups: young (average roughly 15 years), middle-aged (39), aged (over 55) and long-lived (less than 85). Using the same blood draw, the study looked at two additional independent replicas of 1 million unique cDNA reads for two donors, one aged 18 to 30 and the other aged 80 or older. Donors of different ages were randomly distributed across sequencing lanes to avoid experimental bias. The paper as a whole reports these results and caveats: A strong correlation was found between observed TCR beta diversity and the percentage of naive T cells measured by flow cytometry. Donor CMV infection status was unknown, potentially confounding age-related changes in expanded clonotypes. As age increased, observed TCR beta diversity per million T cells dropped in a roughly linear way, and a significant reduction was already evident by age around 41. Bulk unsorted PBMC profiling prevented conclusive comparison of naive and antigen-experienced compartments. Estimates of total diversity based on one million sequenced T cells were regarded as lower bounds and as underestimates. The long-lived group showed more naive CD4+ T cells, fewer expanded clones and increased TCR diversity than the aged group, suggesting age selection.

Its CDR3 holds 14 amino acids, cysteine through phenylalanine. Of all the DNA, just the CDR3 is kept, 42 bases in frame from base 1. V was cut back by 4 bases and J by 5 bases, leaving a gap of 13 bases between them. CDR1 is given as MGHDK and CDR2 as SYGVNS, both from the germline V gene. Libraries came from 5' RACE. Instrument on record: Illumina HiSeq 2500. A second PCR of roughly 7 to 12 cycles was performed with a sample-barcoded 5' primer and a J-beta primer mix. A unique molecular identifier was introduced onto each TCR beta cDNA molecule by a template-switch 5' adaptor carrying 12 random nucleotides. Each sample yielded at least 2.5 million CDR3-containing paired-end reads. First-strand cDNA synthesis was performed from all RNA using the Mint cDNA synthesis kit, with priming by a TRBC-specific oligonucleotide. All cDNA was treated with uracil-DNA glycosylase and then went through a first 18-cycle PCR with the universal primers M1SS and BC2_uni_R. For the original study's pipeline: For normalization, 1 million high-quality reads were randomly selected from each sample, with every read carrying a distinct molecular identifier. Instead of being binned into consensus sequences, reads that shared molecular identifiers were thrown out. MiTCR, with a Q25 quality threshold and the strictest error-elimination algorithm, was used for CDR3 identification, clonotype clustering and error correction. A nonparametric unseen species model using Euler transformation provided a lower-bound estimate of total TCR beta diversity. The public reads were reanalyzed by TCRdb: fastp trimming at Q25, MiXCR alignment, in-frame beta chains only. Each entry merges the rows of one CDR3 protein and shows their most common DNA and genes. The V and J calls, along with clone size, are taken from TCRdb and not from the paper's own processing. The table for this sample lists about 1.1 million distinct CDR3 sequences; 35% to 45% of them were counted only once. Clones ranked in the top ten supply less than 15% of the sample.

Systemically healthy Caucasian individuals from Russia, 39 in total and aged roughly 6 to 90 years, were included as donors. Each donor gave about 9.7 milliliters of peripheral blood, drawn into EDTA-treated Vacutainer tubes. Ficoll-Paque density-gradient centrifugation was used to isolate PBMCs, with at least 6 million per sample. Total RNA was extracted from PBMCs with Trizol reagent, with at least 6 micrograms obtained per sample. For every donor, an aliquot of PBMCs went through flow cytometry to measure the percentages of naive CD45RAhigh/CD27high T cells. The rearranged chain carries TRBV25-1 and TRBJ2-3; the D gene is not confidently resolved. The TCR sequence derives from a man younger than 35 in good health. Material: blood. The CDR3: CASSAQTAVDTQYF. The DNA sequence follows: TGTGCCAGCAGTGCCCAGACCGCTGTAGATACGCAGTATTTT.